This T cell receptor (beta chain) was found in a study of T-cell reconstitution after alpha-beta-depleted transplantation in children (dated by TCRdb to 2016 to 2018). For the wider study: The study quantitatively tracked T-cell immune reconstitution after TCRalphabeta/CD19-depleted allogeneic hematopoietic cell transplantation in children using TCR repertoire profiling. Study-wide conclusions, independent of this receptor: The frequencies of hyperexpanded clones fell over the following months, and after one year, T-cell counts and TCRbeta diversity were mostly attributed to newly produced T cells. Apparently early alphabetaT-cell count recovery about two months after transplant reportedly relied on only several hundred rapidly expanded clones derived from non-depleted graft cells. The high TCRbeta diversity at day 60 in some patients was ascribed to recipient T cells and intrathymic progenitors that had survived conditioning.

From the cysteine through the phenylalanine, the CDR3 covers 17 amino acids. The kept DNA is CDR3 alone, 51 bases in frame from the first base. Compared with germline, V lacks 6 bases and J lacks 10 bases; bases without a gene match: 16. Based on the germline V gene, the CDR1 and CDR2 sequences are SGHTA and FQGNSA. The sample's treatment or condition label, decoded: allogeneic hematopoietic cell transplantation with graft depleted of TCRalphabeta T cells and CD19 B cells. Transplant recipients were children who received TCRalphabeta/CD19-depleted allogeneic hematopoietic cell grafts. Details on this clonotype: Its antigen has not been determined. No base-level quality is on record; no much larger clone is a single base apart.

The library was produced with PCR. Sequencing relied on an Illumina HiSeq 2500. To normalize quantification of the TCRbeta repertoire, the TCR libraries were built with molecular barcoding that relied on unique molecular identifiers. TCRdb reran the public reads through fastp at Q25 and MiXCR, keeping productive beta chains. Every CDR3 protein is listed once, alongside the most common genes and DNA of its rows. The sample contains 250,000 to 300,000 distinct CDR3 sequences, around a tenth of them found a single time. In total, the top ten clones hold 7.5% of the sample. Recombination joined TRBV7-2 with TRBJ2-1, and 12 junctional nucleotides match TRBD2. This clonotype originated in a boy under three years old with acute myeloid leukemia, due to receive a stem cell transplant. This material consisted of PBMCs, taken before TCRalphabeta/CD19-depleted stem cell transplant. The DNA is TGTGCCAGCAGGTTCCGTCCTAGCGGGGGGGCCGGGGACGAGCAGTTCTTC. Protein translation: CASRFRPSGGAGDEQFF.